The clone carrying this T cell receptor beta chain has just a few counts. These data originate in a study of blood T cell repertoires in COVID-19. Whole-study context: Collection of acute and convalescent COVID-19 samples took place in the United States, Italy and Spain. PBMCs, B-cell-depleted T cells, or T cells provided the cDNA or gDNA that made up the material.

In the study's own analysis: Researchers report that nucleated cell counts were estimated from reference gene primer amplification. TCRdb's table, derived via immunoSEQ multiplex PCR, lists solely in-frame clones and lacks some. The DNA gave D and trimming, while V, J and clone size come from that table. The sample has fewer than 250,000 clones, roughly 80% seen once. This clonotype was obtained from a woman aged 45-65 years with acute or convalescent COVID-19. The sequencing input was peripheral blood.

CDR3 nucleotide sequence: TGTGCCAGCAGCTCCCCGGGGGTAGCGGGAGGCAATGAGCAGTTCTTC. Encoded protein: CASSSPGVAGGNEQFF. This chain connects TRBV7-9 to TRBJ2-1; 10 bases line up with TRBD2. The J segment lost 6 bases and the V segment lost 4 bases, leaving 9 bases of the junction unmatched. Germline loops: CDR1 SEHNR, CDR2 FQNEAQ (reference sequence). The CDR3 totals 16 residues.